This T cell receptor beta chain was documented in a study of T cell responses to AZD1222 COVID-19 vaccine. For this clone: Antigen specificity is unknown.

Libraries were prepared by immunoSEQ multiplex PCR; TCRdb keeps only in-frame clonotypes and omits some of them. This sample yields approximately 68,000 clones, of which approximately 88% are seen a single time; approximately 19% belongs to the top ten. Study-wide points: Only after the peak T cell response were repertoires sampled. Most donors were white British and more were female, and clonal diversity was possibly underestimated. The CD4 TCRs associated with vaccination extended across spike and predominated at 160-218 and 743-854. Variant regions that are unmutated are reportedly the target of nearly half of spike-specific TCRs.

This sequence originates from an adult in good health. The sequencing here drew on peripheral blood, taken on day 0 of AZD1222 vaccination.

The CDR3 protein is CASSWETNTEAFF. The DNA for the CDR3 is TGTGCCAGCAGTTGGGAAACCAACACTGAAGCTTTCTTT. This chain uses TRBV5-4 with TRBJ1-1; no firm D call. CDR1 and CDR2 from the germline V gene are SGHNT and YYREEE (reference sequence). There are 13 residues in the CDR3. The V and J ends lost 5 bases and 2 bases respectively, with 10 bases between them.